The 13 T cell receptor beta chains reported below all come from one sample, sequenced in a study of response to subunit inactivated influenza vaccine (dated by TCRdb to between 2018 and 2020). Libraries came from RT-PCR. These reads were obtained on an Illumina HiSeq 2500. The public sequencing data were trimmed at Q25 with fastp and processed into clonotypes with MiXCR by TCRdb, which kept only in-frame beta chains. A single entry per CDR3 protein holds the most common genes and DNA from its merged rows. This sample holds just under 550,000 distinct CDR3 sequences; roughly 25% were observed only once. The top ten clonotypes cover 2.5% to 3% of the sample. The same sample was also studied in work on T cells expressing NK-cell markers. The second paper further reports: The TCR beta cDNA libraries were made using 5'RACE template switching, a step that added both a universal primer site and unique molecular identifiers.

The specimen was CD4+ T cells sorted from PBMCs, collected about 13 days after vaccination. These receptors were obtained from a man aged 50 or older who received an inactivated influenza vaccine. Donor details come from another sample of the same person, matched by shared clones.

The rearrangement links TRBV7-9 to TRBJ2-7; TRBD1 might be the D (6 bases). Germline loops: CDR1 SEHNR, CDR2 FQNEAQ (reference sequence). Trimming stripped 6 bases from V and 8 bases from J, with 14 bases between. The length of the CDR3 is 12 residues. The CDR3, as DNA: TGTGCCAGCAGATTGGACAGCCAACAGCAGTACTTC. Protein: CASRLDSQQQYF.

This clonotype occurred many times. The chain links TRBV12-3 or TRBV12-4 to TRBJ1-2; possibly TRBD1 for D (5 bases). CDR3 length: 12 amino acids. The V gene lost 5 bases and the J gene lost 3 bases, with 7 bases spanning the gap. The CDR3 reads CASSLTDYGYTF. As DNA, the CDR3 is TGTGCCAGCAGTCTGACAGACTATGGCTACACCTTC.

This clonotype occurred a few times. The V gene is TRBV6-2 or TRBV6-3, the J gene TRBJ2-2, with 9 bases matching TRBD2. There are 18 residues in the CDR3. CDR1 MNHEY and CDR2 SVGEGT come from the germline V gene. Unmatched junction bases numbered 17, after V lost 7 bases and J lost 5 bases. CDR3 DNA sequence: TGTGCCAGCACCCAAGGGACTAGCAGCTTACTGGGGACCGGGGAGCTGTTTTTT. Translating gives CASTQGTSSLLGTGELFF.

The chain carries TRBV7-8 and TRBJ2-3; D call uncertain. The germline V and J ends were trimmed by 1 base and 4 bases, with 15 bases remaining between them. The CDR3 spans 16 residues. Per germline, CDR1 SGHVS and CDR2 FQNEAQ. CDR3 sequence: CASSLVGYLRADTQYF. The CDR3 bases are TGTGCCAGCAGCTTAGTGGGCTATTTGCGCGCAGATACGCAGTATTTT.

The chain joins TRBV20-1 to TRBJ1-1; weak D call: TRBD1 (5 bases). Trimming stripped 6 bases from V and 1 base from J, with 12 bases between. Germline-derived CDR1 and CDR2 are DFQATT and SNEGSKA (reference sequence). This CDR3 region has 13 residues. CDR3: CSAAGVRNTEAFF. The CDR3 DNA is TGCAGTGCGGCGGGGGTCAGGAACACTGAAGCTTTCTTT.

The sample holds a few counts of this clonotype. The rearrangement joins TRBV20-1 to TRBJ1-6, with D possibly TRBD1 on 5 matching bases. V shed 6 bases and J shed 1 base, with 10 bases lying between them. Germline V gives CDR1 DFQATT, CDR2 SNEGSKA (reference sequence). The CDR3 has 14 amino acids. DNA of the CDR3: TGCAGTGCCCCGGGGGGTTCCTATAATTCACCCCTCCACTTT. The encoded protein is CSAPGGSYNSPLHF.

This clonotype was counted between two and nine times. This chain links TRBV14 with TRBJ2-1; D is unresolved. CDR1 SGHDN and CDR2 FVKESK come from the germline V gene. V lost 4 bases, J lost 8 bases, and 12 bases lay in between. The CDR3 loop spans 13 amino acids. This chain's CDR3 is CASSLGGWDEQFF. DNA of the CDR3: TGTGCCAGCAGCCTGGGTGGGTGGGATGAGCAGTTCTTC.

In this sample, this clonotype turned up a few times. The V call is TRBV7-2, the J call TRBJ2-1; D is uncertain. V was shortened by 0 bases and J by 6 bases, with 6 bases between the two germline ends. The CDR3 is 13 residues long. Germline loops: CDR1 SGHTA, CDR2 FQGNSA. CDR3 residues: CASSLASINEQFF. CDR3 DNA: TGTGCCAGCAGCTTAGCCAGTATCAATGAGCAGTTCTTC.

This clonotype was detected only a few times. The rearrangement joins TRBV6-2 or TRBV6-3 to TRBJ2-7; no clear D gene. The germline V gene has CDR1 MNHEY and CDR2 SVGEGT. CDR3 length equals 13 residues. With 2 bases removed from V and 1 base from J, the gap between germline ends came to 6 bases. The CDR3 reads CASSYVGSYEQYF. The CDR3, as DNA: TGTGCCAGCAGTTACGTTGGGTCCTACGAGCAGTACTTC.

The table lists this clonotype with many counts. The genes are TRBV5-1 and TRBJ2-1, with TRBD2 identical over 12 bases. V shed 4 bases and J 6 bases; nucleotides not matched to a gene: 8. Germline V lookup: CDR1 SGHRS, CDR2 YFSETQ. CDR3 size: 16 residues. The CDR3 sequence: CASSPPTSGSLNEQFF. DNA of the CDR3: TGCGCCAGCAGCCCACCGACTAGCGGGAGCCTCAATGAGCAGTTCTTC.

This clonotype occurred a few times. The chain joins TRBV7-2 to TRBJ2-2; D perhaps matches TRBD2 (7 bases). The CDR3 spans 15 residues. The germline gives CDR1 SGHTA, CDR2 FQGNSA. V shed 5 bases and J shed 2 bases, with 12 bases lying between them. The CDR3 here is CASSPRGANTGELFF. CDR3 nucleotide sequence: TGTGCCAGCAGCCCACGGGGGGCCAACACCGGGGAGCTGTTTTTT.

CDR3 amino acids: CASSYRAGGSTGELFF. The CDR3 nucleotides read TGTGCCAGCAGCTACAGGGCGGGGGGCAGTACCGGGGAGCTGTTTTTT. This chain connects TRBV9 to TRBJ2-2; 8 nucleotides agree with TRBD2. Germline assignment: CDR1 SGDLS and CDR2 YYNGEE. This CDR3 comprises 16 residues. The V and J ends lost 4 bases and 5 bases, in that order; junction bases with no gene match: 10.

This clonotype turned up a few times. The chain couples TRBV5-1 to TRBJ2-7, with TRBD1 identical over 8 bases. V was pared by 4 bases and J by 0 bases, with 6 bases of the junction left unmatched. CDR1 SGHRS and CDR2 YFSETQ come from the germline V gene. CDR3 length equals 15 residues. The CDR3 sequence is CASSLDRALSYEQYF. The CDR3 DNA is TGCGCCAGCAGCCTGGACAGGGCCCTCTCCTACGAGCAGTACTTC.